The T cell receptor (beta chain) under discussion was sequenced for a study of patients and donors after allogeneic stem cell transplantation (dated by TCRdb to about 2020). Details on this clonotype: Its antigen remains unidentified. No base quality values were provided; no much bigger clone lies one nucleotide off.

The library came from RT-PCR. The sample was run on a NextSeq 550. TCRdb cleaned the public reads at Q25 with fastp, built clones with MiXCR and kept in-frame beta chains. Each CDR3 protein appears once, grouped with its most common genes and DNA. This sample lists about a million distinct CDR3 sequences; 15% to 20% were detected once. Of the sample, around 6% is held by the ten largest clones. The CDR3 measures 14 amino acids from cysteine to phenylalanine. Of the read, only the CDR3 DNA is kept; its 42 bases are in frame from base 1. At the junction V is shortened by 6 bases and J by 4 bases; bases outside the gene matches: 2.

In this chain, TRBV12-3 or TRBV12-4 is recombined with TRBJ2-3; 12 junctional bases match TRBD1. The clonotype was recovered from a human donor who was either an allogeneic HSCT recipient or a stem cell or donor lymphocyte infusion donor (not recorded which). It is not recorded whose cells these are; they may come from a transplant donor. Material for sequencing was blood, either unsorted or a sorted T cell fraction (not recorded which). Here is the DNA: TGTGCCAGCAGGGGGACAGGGGGCGCAGATACGCAGTATTTT. This yields the protein CASRGTGGADTQYF.